The 28 T cell receptor beta chains below all came from one sample that was sequenced in a study of CD8 T cells in ankylosing spondylitis. MiXCR was run by TCRdb on the 5' RACE reads, yielding one entry per CDR3 protein. The sample shows under 150,000 distinct CDR3 sequences, about a tenth of them seen only once. The sequenced sample consisted of blood, either unsorted or a sorted T cell fraction (not recorded which). These receptors all stem from a male donor with ankylosing spondylitis or in good health (not recorded which).

This clonotype was recorded many times. The CDR3 loop is CSVAWLNTGELFF. CDR3 DNA: TGCAGCGTTGCCTGGTTGAACACCGGGGAGCTGTTTTTT. The J gene is TRBJ2-2, the V gene TRBV29-1, with D unresolved. CDR3 size: 13 residues. The germline V gene has CDR1 SQVTM and CDR2 ANQGSEA. V gave up 4 bases and J gave up 1 base, with 7 bases separating them.

At least ten counts were recorded for this clonotype. CDR3 sequence reads: CASRTGAQETQYF. CDR3 DNA sequence: TGTGCCAGCAGGACAGGGGCCCAAGAGACCCAGTACTTC. This chain joins TRBV6-1 and TRBJ2-5, with TRBD1 matching over 8 bases. V trimming: 6 bases; J trimming: 1 base; junction bases outside the gene matches: 1. Per germline, CDR1 MNHNS and CDR2 SASEGT. The CDR3 extends over 13 amino acids.

The J gene is TRBJ2-3, the V gene TRBV5-1, with unresolved D. V lost 5 bases, J lost 3 bases, and 13 bases lay in between. This CDR3 has 14 residues. Germline V CDR1 and CDR2: SGHRS, YFSETQ. The CDR3 DNA follows: TGCGCCAGCAGTCGGAACCTAGGGACAGATACGCAGTATTTT. Its protein is CASSRNLGTDTQYF.

Many counts were recorded for this clonotype. The V and J genes are TRBV5-1 and TRBJ2-5, with TRBD1 matching 9 bases. CDR3 length equals 15 residues. The junction had 5 bases not matched to a gene; V was cut back by 2 bases and J by 3 bases. Germline V gives CDR1 SGHRS, CDR2 YFSETQ. Here the CDR3 reads CASSFTGGGEETQYF. In DNA form, the CDR3 reads TGCGCCAGCAGCTTTACAGGGGGCGGGGAAGAGACCCAGTACTTC.

This clonotype was seen repeatedly, ten times or more. This sequence joins TRBV5-6 and TRBJ2-1, with 11 bases fitting TRBD2. Germline CDR1 reads SGHDT; CDR2 reads YYEEEE. Germline trimming cut 2 bases from V and 3 bases from J; bases unmatched to any gene: 7. The CDR3 runs 17 residues. As DNA, the CDR3 is TGTGCCAGCAGCTTTTCAGCGGGACTAGCGGACTACAATGAGCAGTTCTTC. Translating it yields CASSFSAGLADYNEQFF.

This clonotype was detected only a few times. V gene TRBV6-1 combines with J gene TRBJ2-1, with D uncertain. V was pared by 4 bases and J by 10 bases, with 11 bases between. Germline V gene data show CDR1 as MNHNS and CDR2 as SASEGT. The CDR3 runs to 12 residues. CDR3 sequence: CASSVRYPEQFF. Written as DNA, the CDR3 is TGTGCCAGCAGTGTCCGCTACCCCGAGCAGTTCTTC.

This clonotype was recorded many times. The rearrangement links TRBV18 to TRBJ2-1; D gene uncertain. The germline gives CDR1 KGHSH, CDR2 LQKENI. The CDR3 extends over 13 amino acids. V shed 3 bases and J shed 5 bases, with 8 bases lying between them. CDR3 bases: TGTGCCAGCTCACCGCGCCGGGACAATGAGCAGTTCTTC. Translating gives CASSPRRDNEQFF.

There are a few counts of this clonotype. The chain's CDR3 is CASSPQDRANTEAFF. Written as DNA, the CDR3 is TGTGCCAGCAGCCCTCAGGACAGGGCGAACACTGAAGCTTTCTTT. The gene calls are TRBV7-2 and TRBJ1-1; 8 nucleotides align to TRBD1. With V trimmed by 5 bases and J by 1 base, 6 bases remained unmatched. This CDR3 has 15 residues. The germline CDR1 and CDR2 sequences are SGHTA and FQGNSA. Using reference TRBV7-2 and TRBJ1-1 for the parts outside the CDR3, the full variable domain is GAGVSQSPSNKVTEKGKDVELRCDPISGHTALYWYRQSLGQGLEFLIYFQGNSAPDKSGLPSDRFSAERTGGSVSTLTIQRTQQEDSAVYLCASSPQDRANTEAFFGQGTRLTVV.

This clonotype was recorded many times. The chain employs TRBV5-6 and TRBJ2-3; D gene ambiguous. V lost 2 bases and J lost 0, with 4 bases in between. The CDR3 length is 13 residues. From germline, CDR1 is SGHDT and CDR2 YYEEEE. CDR3 residues: CASSFKSTDTQYF. Written as DNA, the CDR3 is TGTGCCAGCAGCTTTAAGAGCACAGATACGCAGTATTTT.

This chain joins TRBV4-2 and TRBJ2-1; the match to TRBD1 covers 11 bases. V trimming: 1 base; J trimming: 4 bases; junction bases outside the gene matches: 6. The CDR3 runs 17 residues. Germline V gene lookup returns CDR1 LGHNA and CDR2 YNFKEQ. The CDR3 region is CASSQVAGTGGYNEQFF. The DNA of the CDR3 is TGTGCCAGCAGCCAAGTGGCCGGGACAGGGGGTTACAATGAGCAGTTCTTC.

This clonotype was seen a single time. This rearrangement joins TRBV20-1 to TRBJ2-1; maybe TRBD2 (6 bases). This CDR3 contains 13 residues. V was shortened by 2 bases and J by 4 bases, with 9 bases between the two germline ends. CDR1 and CDR2 from the germline V gene are DFQATT and SNEGSKA (reference sequence). CDR3 in DNA: TGCAGTGCTAGACATAGCGGATACAATGAGCAGTTCTTC. Translating gives CSARHSGYNEQFF.

At least ten counts were recorded for this clonotype. The chain is built from TRBV5-6 and TRBJ2-1; D is unclear. CDR3 length: 17 residues. Trimming shortened V by 1 base and J by 0 bases, and 14 bases separated the two germline ends. CDR1 and CDR2 from the germline V gene are SGHDT and YYEEEE. CDR3 in amino acids: CASSLRKTSNSYNEQFF. In nucleotides, the CDR3 is TGTGCCAGCAGCTTGCGCAAGACAAGTAACTCCTACAATGAGCAGTTCTTC.

In this sample, this clonotype turned up many times. The chain joins TRBV7-2 to TRBJ1-3; D gene unclear. CDR3 size: 15 residues. Between the trimmed V and J ends, which lost 2 bases and 2 bases, there was a span of 10 bases. Germline CDR1 and CDR2: SGHTA and FQGNSA. The CDR3 sequence: CASSLQHSPGNTIYF. Written as DNA, the CDR3 is TGTGCCAGCAGCTTACAACACAGCCCTGGAAACACCATATATTTT. The full variable domain, completed using reference TRBV7-2 and TRBJ1-3, is GAGVSQSPSNKVTEKGKDVELRCDPISGHTALYWYRQSLGQGLEFLIYFQGNSAPDKSGLPSDRFSAERTGGSVSTLTIQRTQQEDSAVYLCASSLQHSPGNTIYFGEGSWLTVV.

This clonotype was seen ten or more times. V is TRBV7-9 and J is TRBJ2-1; 8 bases are shared with TRBD2. The CDR3 loop spans 15 amino acids. V shed 5 bases, J shed 2 bases, and the junction held 5 bases outside the gene matches. Germline values: CDR1 SEHNR, CDR2 FQNEAQ (reference sequence). This CDR3 reads CASSAPGLAYNEQFF. In DNA form, the CDR3 reads TGTGCCAGCAGCGCACCGGGACTAGCCTACAATGAGCAGTTCTTC.

This clonotype occurred a few times. A junction end diverges from the germline sequence, so it may reflect a read error. The chain is built from TRBV28 and TRBJ2-4; 7 bases match TRBD1. The germline CDR1 and CDR2 sequences are MDHEN and SYDVKM. CDR3 length: 16 residues. DNA of the CDR3: TGTGCCAGCAGTTTGTCGACAGGGAAAGGGGGAAACAGTCAGTACTTC. Translating it yields CASSLSTGKGGNSQYF.

This chain links TRBV4-2 with TRBJ2-1; TRBD2 aligns across 11 bases. CDR1 and CDR2 (germline): LGHNA, YNFKEQ. Germline trimming cut 2 bases from V and 0 bases from J; bases unmatched to any gene: 9. The CDR3 sequence is 19 residues long. DNA for the CDR3: TGTGCCAGCAGCCAACCGGGACTAGCGGACTGGGGCTCCTACAATGAGCAGTTCTTC. The encoded protein is CASSQPGLADWGSYNEQFF.

This clonotype came up many times. V and J are TRBV11-2 and TRBJ2-1; unclear D gene. The V end was cut by 7 bases, the J end by 0 bases, with 13 bases between. The CDR3 is made up of 15 amino acids. Germline V gene sequence: CDR1 SGHAT, CDR2 FQNNGV. In nucleotides, the CDR3 is TGTGCCAGCACCCCTGGTTCGTCCTCCTACAATGAGCAGTTCTTC. This encodes CASTPGSSSYNEQFF.

This clonotype was counted ten times or more. CDR3 in amino acids: CATSRDDGRRRSGYEQYF. In DNA, the CDR3 is TGTGCCACCAGCAGAGACGACGGCAGGAGAAGATCCGGCTACGAGCAGTACTTC. V gene TRBV15 combines with J gene TRBJ2-7; D is ambiguous. V was shortened by 0 bases and J by 3 bases, with 21 bases between the two germline ends. Germline assignment: CDR1 LNHNV and CDR2 YYDKDF (reference sequence). The CDR3 is 18 amino acids.

At least ten counts were recorded for this clonotype. This chain uses TRBV12-3 or TRBV12-4 with TRBJ2-7; D gene ambiguous. The CDR3 spans 12 residues. Trimming took off 5 bases at V and 2 bases at J, with 7 bases between the two ends. The CDR3 DNA reads TGTGCCAGCAGTGACCTTACCTACGAGCAGTACTTC. Its protein product is CASSDLTYEQYF.

The chain has TRBV5-1 and TRBJ2-5; no clear D. The germline V gene encodes CDR1 SGHRS and CDR2 YFSETQ. This CDR3 contains 14 residues. V dropped 0 bases and J dropped 0 bases, with 6 bases sitting between them. CDR3 protein: CASSLAVYQETQYF. The DNA of the CDR3 is TGCGCCAGCAGCTTGGCCGTGTACCAAGAGACCCAGTACTTC.

The sample holds many counts of this clonotype. The chain is built from TRBV7-2 and TRBJ2-2, with a tentative D call TRBD2 (5 bases). The CDR3 contains 14 residues. Germline lookup yields CDR1 SGHTA and CDR2 FQGNSA. V dropped 3 bases and J dropped 2 bases, with 7 bases sitting between them. The chain's CDR3 is CASSFSSNTGELFF. Written as DNA, the CDR3 is TGTGCCAGCAGCTTCTCTAGCAACACCGGGGAGCTGTTTTTT.

The chain employs TRBV11-2 and TRBJ2-3; D gene unclear. CDR1 is SGHAT, CDR2 FQNNGV, per germline. With 4 bases removed from V and 2 bases from J, the gap between germline ends came to 10 bases. The CDR3 runs 14 residues. CDR3 sequence: CASSSDHFTDTQYF. CDR3 nucleotides: TGTGCCAGCAGCTCAGACCATTTCACAGATACGCAGTATTTT.

Of note for this clonotype: A much larger clone sits a single nucleotide away, making a read error possible. The chain carries TRBV7-8 and TRBJ1-3; D unresolved. The CDR3 spans 15 residues. CDR1 is SGHVS and CDR2 is FQNEAQ in the germline V gene. The CDR3 sequence is CASSLDFRTGSTIYF. In DNA, the CDR3 is TGTGCCAGCAGCTTAGATTTCAGAACTGGAAGCACCATATATTTT.

This sequence joins TRBV29-1 and TRBJ2-5, with D perhaps matching TRBD2 (6 bases). CDR3 size: 12 residues. V was shortened by 7 bases and J by 3 bases, with 12 bases between the two germline ends. Looked up from germline, CDR1 is SQVTM and CDR2 is ANQGSEA. CDR3 sequence: CSAERGKETQYF. In DNA form, the CDR3 reads TGCAGCGCCGAACGGGGGAAAGAGACCCAGTACTTC. The variable domain in full, with the rest retrieved from reference TRBV29-1 and TRBJ2-5, is SAVISQKPSRDICQRGTSLTIQCQVDSQVTMMFWYRQQPGQSLTLIATANQGSEATYESGFVIDKFPISRPNLTFSTLTVSNMSPEDSSIYLCSAERGKETQYFGPGTRLLVL.

This clonotype was seen repeatedly, ten times or more. This chain links TRBV20-1 with TRBJ2-1, with a tentative D call TRBD1 (6 bases). There are 13 residues in the CDR3. Trimming removed 4 bases at V and 3 bases at J, with 10 bases between. In germline, CDR1 is DFQATT, CDR2 SNEGSKA (reference sequence). CDR3 in DNA: TGCAGTGCTACAGGGGCGGGCTACAATGAGCAGTTCTTC. Amino acid sequence: CSATGAGYNEQFF.

This rearrangement joins TRBV12-3 or TRBV12-4 to TRBJ2-7; D tentatively reads TRBD1 or TRBD2 (5 bases each). Trimming removed 5 bases at V and 3 bases at J, with 17 bases between. The CDR3 is 15 residues long. The CDR3 nucleotides are TGTGCCAGCAGTCATACCGGGACGTTGAACTACGAGCAGTACTTC. Residues: CASSHTGTLNYEQYF.

At least ten counts were recorded for this clonotype. The chain couples TRBV20-1 to TRBJ2-5, with D possibly matching TRBD2 (7 bases). The CDR3 sequence is 14 residues long. From germline, CDR1 is DFQATT and CDR2 SNEGSKA (reference sequence). The V end lost 3 bases, the J end lost 5 bases, and 16 bases lay between the germline ends. CDR3 nucleotide sequence: TGCAGTGCTAGCTCTGGGGGGGCGCAGGAGACCCAGTACTTC. It codes for CSASSGGAQETQYF.

This clonotype was counted many times. The chain links TRBV5-1 to TRBJ2-5; no clear D gene. The CDR3 is 12 residues long. Germline V gene sequence: CDR1 SGHRS, CDR2 YFSETQ. V gave up 2 bases and J gave up 1 base, with 3 bases separating them. The chain's CDR3 is CASSFSQETQYF. In DNA form, the CDR3 reads TGCGCCAGCAGCTTTTCCCAAGAGACCCAGTACTTC.